The 30 T cell receptor beta chains below come from one sample, sequenced in a study of blood T cells in healthy people across ages. Next came a second PCR, run for about 7 to 12 cycles, which used a sample-barcoded 5' primer along with a J-beta primer mix. TCRdb analysed the 5' RACE reads with MiXCR anew, one entry per CDR3 protein. The sample gives 2 million or so distinct CDR3 sequences, about 49% of which show up once; less than 2.5% is in the top ten. The sequenced material came from blood. Receptors originate from a woman in her 40s in good health.

The CDR3 region is CASSDQIYGYTF. CDR3 coding DNA: TGTGCCAGCAGTGACCAGATCTATGGCTACACCTTC. This chain connects TRBV6-1 to TRBJ1-2; D not resolved. The V end lost 3 bases, the J end lost 4 bases, and 6 bases lay between the germline ends. The CDR3 is 12 residues long. The germline V gene encodes CDR1 MNHNS and CDR2 SASEGT.

V and J are TRBV11-1 and TRBJ1-2; tentative D call: TRBD1 (5 bases). Germline loops: CDR1 SGHAT, CDR2 FQDESV (reference sequence). The CDR3 contains 13 residues. Trimming shortened V by 2 bases and J by 7 bases, and 11 bases separated the two germline ends. CDR3 nucleotide sequence: TGTGCCAGCAGCTTAAGGGGCAGACCTGGCTACACCTTC. Translation gives CASSLRGRPGYTF.

This clonotype was picked up a small number of times. The V gene is TRBV4-1, the J gene TRBJ2-5; D may be TRBD1 or TRBD2 (5 bases each). This CDR3 contains 14 residues. Germline CDR1 is MGHRA and CDR2 is YSYEKL. V dropped 5 bases and J dropped 4 bases, with 14 bases sitting between them. CDR3 sequence: CASSTPGTRETQYF. Written as DNA, the CDR3 is TGCGCCAGCAGCACACCGGGGACGAGAGAGACCCAGTACTTC.

The J gene is TRBJ1-5, the V gene TRBV7-8, with TRBD1 matching 7 bases. This CDR3 has 14 residues. The ends lost 6 bases at V and 5 bases at J; junction bases unmatched: 7. In germline, CDR1 is SGHVS, CDR2 FQNEAQ. The chain's CDR3 is CASREPQGDQPQHF. DNA for the CDR3: TGTGCCAGCAGGGAACCTCAGGGGGATCAGCCCCAGCATTTT.

The chain is built from TRBV7-2 and TRBJ2-3, with TRBD2 matching 8 bases. V was pared by 1 base and J by 1 base, with 7 bases of the junction left unmatched. The CDR3 extends over 17 amino acids. Germline assignment: CDR1 SGHTA and CDR2 FQGNSA. The CDR3 DNA follows: TGTGCCAGCAGCTTAGGGGCGACTAGCGTGCGCACAGATACGCAGTATTTT. It specifies CASSLGATSVRTDTQYF.

This clonotype has more than one count but fewer than ten. The chain carries TRBV21-1 and TRBJ2-5; TRBD1, the table's D call, was not compared with the DNA. TRBV21-1 is marked as a pseudogene. This CDR3 is 13 amino acids long. The chain's CDR3 is CASSGQGMETQYF. CDR3 nucleotide sequence: TGTGCCAGCAGCGGACAAGGCATGGAGACCCAGTACTTC.

This clonotype was picked up a small number of times. The J gene is TRBJ2-1, the V gene TRBV5-1; D might be TRBD2 (6 bases). The CDR3 has 14 amino acids. Trimming removed 3 bases at V and 5 bases at J, with 12 bases between. Per the germline V gene, CDR1 is SGHRS and CDR2 is YFSETQ. CDR3 bases: TGCGCCAGCAGCTCGTGGGACTCTAACAATGAGCAGTTCTTC. This codes for CASSSWDSNNEQFF.

The chain uses TRBV5-1 and TRBJ2-1; tentatively, D is TRBD2 (6 bases). The germline V gene has CDR1 SGHRS and CDR2 YFSETQ. The ends were cut back, 3 bases at V and 0 bases at J, with 19 bases in the middle. This CDR3 region has 18 residues. CDR3 bases: TGCGCCAGCAGCTCCTCGCGGGGTAGTCTCTACTCCTACAATGAGCAGTTCTTC. This sequence encodes CASSSSRGSLYSYNEQFF.

This clonotype was observed a few times. The CDR3 loop reads CASSLDREVNEQYF. The CDR3 coding sequence is TGCGCCAGCAGCTTGGACAGGGAAGTGAACGAGCAGTACTTC. The chain uses TRBV5-1 and TRBJ2-7, with a tentative D call TRBD1 (6 bases). The V gene's germline CDR1 is SGHRS and CDR2 YFSETQ. This CDR3 comprises 14 residues. V was trimmed by 0 bases and J by 5 bases, leaving 12 bases between them. The entire variable domain, with the rest obtained from reference TRBV5-1 and TRBJ2-7, is as follows: KAGVTQTPRYLIKTRGQQVTLSCSPISGHRSVSWYQQTPGQGLQFLFEYFSETQRNKGNFPGRFSGRQFSNSRSEMNVSTLELGDSALYLCASSLDREVNEQYFGPGTRLTVT.

V is TRBV3-1 and J is TRBJ2-1; 8 nucleotides line up with TRBD1. Germline V gives CDR1 LGHDT, CDR2 YNNKEL (reference sequence). This CDR3 comprises 15 residues. Unmatched junction bases numbered 9, after V lost 6 bases and J lost 5 bases. CDR3 sequence: CASSSQGAADNEQFF. CDR3 nucleotides: TGTGCCAGCAGTAGTCAGGGGGCTGCGGACAATGAGCAGTTCTTC.

This clonotype was seen a few times. The J gene is TRBJ2-1, the V gene TRBV7-8; 9 nucleotides align to TRBD1. This CDR3 comprises 14 residues. The V gene end was trimmed by 8 bases and the J gene end by 15 bases; junction bases not matched to a gene: 17. Germline V gene data show CDR1 as SGHVS and CDR2 as FQNEAQ. The CDR3 DNA reads as TGTGCCAGCCAGGGCACAGGGGGCGACATGTACCCGTTCTTC. It is translated as CASQGTGGDMYPFF.

The chain links TRBV20-1 to TRBJ2-5; no firm D call. Germline-derived CDR1 and CDR2 are DFQATT and SNEGSKA (reference sequence). There are 11 residues in the CDR3. Trimming cost V 6 bases and J 7 bases, with 12 bases left between them. In DNA form, the CDR3 reads TGCAGTGCCTTCCCGGGTGGGACCCAGTACTTC. Translation: CSAFPGGTQYF.

This clonotype showed up just a few times. The chain is built from TRBV7-2 and TRBJ2-6, with TRBD2 matching 7 bases. CDR1 and CDR2 (germline): SGHTA, FQGNSA. V shed 2 bases and J 1 base; nucleotides not matched to a gene: 11. The CDR3 consists of 19 residues. The CDR3 reads CASSLLAGELYSGANVLTF. The CDR3 DNA reads TGTGCCAGCAGCTTATTGGCGGGGGAACTCTATTCTGGGGCCAACGTCCTGACTTTC.

The J gene is TRBJ2-5, the V gene TRBV4-2; perhaps TRBD2 as D (5 bases). The DNA matches TRBJ2-1 better at its end, which makes the J call doubtful. This CDR3 contains 16 residues. The germline gives CDR1 LGHNA, CDR2 YNFKEQ. Here the CDR3 DNA reads TGTGCCAGCAGCCAAGGGACTGGTGAGGGCCAAGAGACCCAGTTCTTC. The encoded protein is CASSQGTGEGQETQFF.

The chain links TRBV6-6 to TRBJ1-2; D call uncertain. The CDR3 length is 14 residues. Trimming took off 0 bases at V and 9 bases at J, with 14 bases between the two ends. CDR1 is MNHNY, CDR2 SVGAGI, per germline (reference sequence). This CDR3 is CASSYSDIRASYTF. The CDR3 nucleotides read TGTGCCAGCAGTTACTCGGATATCCGGGCAAGCTACACCTTC.

This clonotype was counted once. The chain uses TRBV5-5 and TRBJ2-5; unclear D gene. V was pared by 4 bases and J by 9 bases, with 16 bases between. This CDR3 is 13 amino acids long. Germline CDR1 SGHKS, CDR2 YYEKEE (reference sequence). CDR3 region: CASSPDPAWSQYF. Written as DNA, the CDR3 is TGTGCCAGCAGCCCGGATCCTGCTTGGTCCCAGTACTTC.

The V gene is TRBV10-3, the J gene TRBJ2-3; 8 positions agree with TRBD1. This CDR3 region has 14 residues. V shed 4 bases, J shed 3 bases, and the junction held 3 bases outside the gene matches. Germline CDR1 reads ENHRY; CDR2 reads SYGVKD. As DNA, the CDR3 is TGTGCCATCAGTGGACAGGGGTCAACAGATACGCAGTATTTT. As protein: CAISGQGSTDTQYF.

The sample holds a few counts of this clonotype. The V and J genes are TRBV4-2 and TRBJ2-1; 9 bases are shared with TRBD1. V dropped 3 bases and J dropped 5; count of bases not matched to a gene: 11. Per germline, CDR1 LGHNA and CDR2 YNFKEQ. The CDR3 totals 17 residues. The CDR3 coding sequence is TGTGCCAGCAGCCATCAGTTTGATGGGACAGGGAACAATGAGCAGTTCTTC. Encoded protein: CASSHQFDGTGNNEQFF.

The rearrangement uses TRBV4-3 and TRBJ2-1, with 9 bases fitting TRBD2. Germline values: CDR1 LGHNA, CDR2 YSLEER. The CDR3 extends over 18 amino acids. V was pared by 0 bases and J by 7 bases, with 13 bases of the junction left unmatched. The CDR3 sequence is CASSQDPPSGAMGNEQFF. DNA of the CDR3: TGCGCCAGCAGCCAAGATCCTCCTAGCGGGGCCATGGGGAATGAGCAGTTCTTC.

This sequence joins TRBV19 and TRBJ1-5; 8 nucleotides align to TRBD1. V shed 7 bases and J 2 bases; nucleotides not matched to a gene: 7. The CDR3 runs to 15 residues. CDR1 and CDR2 from the germline V gene are LNHDA and SQIVND (reference sequence). CDR3 coding DNA: TGTGCCAGTAATGACGACAGGGGAGGCAATCAGCCCCAGCATTTT. As protein: CASNDDRGGNQPQHF.

The CDR3 nucleotides are TGTGCCAGCAGCTACAGACTAGCGGGGGGAGGAGATACGCAGTATTTT. Translated: CASSYRLAGGGDTQYF. This chain joins TRBV7-2 and TRBJ2-3, with 13 bases lining up with TRBD2. Germline V gives CDR1 SGHTA, CDR2 FQGNSA. V lost 4 bases, J lost 5 bases, and 6 bases stayed unmatched. The CDR3 has 16 residues.

This clonotype appeared a few times. The chain is built from TRBV5-6 and TRBJ2-4, with no clear D. Germline V gene lookup returns CDR1 SGHDT and CDR2 YYEEEE. The CDR3 extends over 12 amino acids. Trimming removed 1 base at V and 5 bases at J, with 4 bases between. The CDR3 coding sequence is TGTGCCAGCAGCTTGCCCGAAAACATTCAGTACTTC. This sequence encodes CASSLPENIQYF. Using reference TRBV5-6 and TRBJ2-4 for the parts outside the CDR3, the full variable domain is DAGVTQSPTHLIKTRGQQVTLRCSPKSGHDTVSWYQQALGQGPQFIFQYYEEEERQRGNFPDRFSGHQFPNYSSELNVNALLLGDSALYLCASSLPENIQYFGAGTRLSVL.

The V gene is TRBV7-9, the J gene TRBJ1-2; D is possibly TRBD1 (5 bases). Germline lookup yields CDR1 SEHNR and CDR2 FQNEAQ (reference sequence). V lost 1 base and J lost 0, with 12 bases in between. The CDR3 contains 16 residues. The CDR3 spells CASSLGQPGTNYGYTF. The CDR3 DNA follows: TGTGCCAGCAGCTTAGGACAGCCAGGGACTAACTATGGCTACACCTTC.

The chain has TRBV4-2 and TRBJ1-2; TRBD1 matches 7 bases. The CDR3 runs to 15 residues. CDR1 LGHNA and CDR2 YNFKEQ come from the germline V gene. J gave up 2 bases and V 0 bases, and 3 bases lay outside the gene matches. CDR3 nucleotide sequence: TGTGCCAGCAGCCAAGATTTGGGACAGAACTATGGCTACACCTTC. Its protein is CASSQDLGQNYGYTF.

Of note for this clonotype: The germline gene is not matched at one end of the junction; a read error may be the cause. CDR3 protein: CASSQPTGNAEAFF. Written as DNA, the CDR3 is TGTGCCAGCAGTCAACCGACAGGGAACGCTGAAGCTTTCTTT. The V call is TRBV12-3 or TRBV12-4, the J call TRBJ1-1; TRBD1 matches at 7 bases. CDR3 length equals 14 residues.

This chain links TRBV28 with TRBJ2-5; possible D gene TRBD1, 6 bases. V was trimmed by 6 bases and J by 4 bases, leaving 12 bases between them. CDR1 and CDR2 (germline): MDHEN, SYDVKM. The CDR3 extends over 13 amino acids. The CDR3 here is CASRDSVGETQYF. The CDR3 bases are TGTGCCAGCAGGGACAGTGTTGGAGAGACCCAGTACTTC. The entire variable domain, with the rest obtained from reference TRBV28 and TRBJ2-5, is as follows: DVKVTQSSRYLVKRTGEKVFLECVQDMDHENMFWYRQDPGLGLRLIYFSYDVKMKEKGDIPEGYSVSREKKERFSLILESASTNQTSMYLCASRDSVGETQYFGPGTRLLVL.

This clonotype came up a few times. The chain carries TRBV4-3 and TRBJ1-1; D is uncertain. CDR1 and CDR2 from the germline V gene are LGHNA and YSLEER. Trimming stripped 5 bases from V and 2 bases from J, with 15 bases between. This CDR3 comprises 15 residues. In DNA form, the CDR3 reads TGCGCCAGCAGCGCCGGAGTGGTGTTTAACACTGAAGCTTTCTTT. This gives the protein CASSAGVVFNTEAFF.

This clonotype was found a few times. This chain joins TRBV12-3 or TRBV12-4 and TRBJ2-5; a weak D match, TRBD1 (6 bases). The CDR3 spans 14 residues. Trimming removed 6 bases at V and 4 bases at J, with 15 bases between. CDR3 loop: CASSPFQGRETQYF. The CDR3 DNA is TGTGCCAGCAGCCCGTTTCAGGGGCGAGAGACCCAGTACTTC.

The rearrangement joins TRBV6-6 to TRBJ2-5, with 9 bases matching TRBD1. The J call may be wrong; the DNA end is better matched by TRBJ2-7. The V gene's germline CDR1 is MNHNY and CDR2 SVGAGI (reference sequence). This CDR3 contains 15 residues. The CDR3 region is CASSYNTGGSYEQYF. CDR3 DNA: TGTGCCAGCAGTTACAATACAGGGGGCTCGTACGAGCAGTACTTC.

V usage is TRBV5-1 and J usage is TRBJ2-1; TRBD1 matches 8 bases. CDR1 and CDR2 (germline): SGHRS, YFSETQ. J gave up 6 bases and V 0 bases, and 11 bases lay outside the gene matches. The CDR3 has 17 residues. CDR3 loop: CASSLGFGTGTTNEQFF. The CDR3, as DNA: TGCGCCAGCAGCTTGGGGTTTGGGACAGGTACAACCAATGAGCAGTTCTTC. Full variable domain (remainder filled in from reference TRBV5-1 and TRBJ2-1): KAGVTQTPRYLIKTRGQQVTLSCSPISGHRSVSWYQQTPGQGLQFLFEYFSETQRNKGNFPGRFSGRQFSNSRSEMNVSTLELGDSALYLCASSLGFGTGTTNEQFFGPGTRLTVL.